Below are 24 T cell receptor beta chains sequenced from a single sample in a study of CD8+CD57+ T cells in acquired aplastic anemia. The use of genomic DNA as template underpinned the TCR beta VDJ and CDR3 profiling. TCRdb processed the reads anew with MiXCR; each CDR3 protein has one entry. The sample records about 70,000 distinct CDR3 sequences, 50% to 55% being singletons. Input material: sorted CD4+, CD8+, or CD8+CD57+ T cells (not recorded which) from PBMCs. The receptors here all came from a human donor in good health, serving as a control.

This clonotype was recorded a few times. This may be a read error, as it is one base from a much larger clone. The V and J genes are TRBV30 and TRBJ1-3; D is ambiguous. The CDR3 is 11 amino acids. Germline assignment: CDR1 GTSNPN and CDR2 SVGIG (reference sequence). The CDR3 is CAWRWGNAIYF. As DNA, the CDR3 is TGTGCCTGGAGGTGGGGAAACGCCATATATTTT.

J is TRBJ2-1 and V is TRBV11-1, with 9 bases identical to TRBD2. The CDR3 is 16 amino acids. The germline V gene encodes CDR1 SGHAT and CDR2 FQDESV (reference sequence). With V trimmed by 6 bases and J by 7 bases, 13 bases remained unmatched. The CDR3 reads CASRIPRAGGVNEQFF. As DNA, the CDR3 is TGTGCCAGCAGAATACCTAGAGCGGGGGGAGTTAATGAGCAGTTCTTC.

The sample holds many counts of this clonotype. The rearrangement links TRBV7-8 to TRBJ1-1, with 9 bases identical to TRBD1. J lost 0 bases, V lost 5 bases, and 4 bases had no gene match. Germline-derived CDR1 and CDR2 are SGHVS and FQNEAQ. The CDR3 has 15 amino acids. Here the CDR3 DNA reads TGTGCCAGCAGCAAAGACAGGGGGGTGAACACTGAAGCTTTCTTT. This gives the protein CASSKDRGVNTEAFF.

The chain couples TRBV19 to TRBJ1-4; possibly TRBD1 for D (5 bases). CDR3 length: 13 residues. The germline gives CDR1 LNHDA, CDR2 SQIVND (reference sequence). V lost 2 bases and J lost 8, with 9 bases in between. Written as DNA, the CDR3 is TGTGCCAGTAGTATACCCAGGGCGGAAAAACTGTTTTTT. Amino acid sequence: CASSIPRAEKLFF. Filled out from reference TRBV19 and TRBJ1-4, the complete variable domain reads DGGITQSPKYLFRKEGQNVTLSCEQNLNHDAMYWYRQDPGQGLRLIYYSQIVNDFQKGDIAEGYSVSREKKESFPLTVTSAQKNPTAFYLCASSIPRAEKLFFGSGTQLSVL.

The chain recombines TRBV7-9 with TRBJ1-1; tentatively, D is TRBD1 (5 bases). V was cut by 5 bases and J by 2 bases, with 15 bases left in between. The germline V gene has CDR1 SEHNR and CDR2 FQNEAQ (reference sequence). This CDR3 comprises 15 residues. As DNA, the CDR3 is TGTGCCAGCAGCCCCACGACAGCCATCAACACTGAAGCTTTCTTT. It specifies CASSPTTAINTEAFF.

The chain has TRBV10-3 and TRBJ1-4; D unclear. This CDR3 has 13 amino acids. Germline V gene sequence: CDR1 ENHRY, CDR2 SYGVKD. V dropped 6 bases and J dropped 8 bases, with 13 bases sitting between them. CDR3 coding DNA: TGTGCCATCAGCCGAAACGGGGAGGAAAAACTGTTTTTT. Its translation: CAISRNGEEKLFF.

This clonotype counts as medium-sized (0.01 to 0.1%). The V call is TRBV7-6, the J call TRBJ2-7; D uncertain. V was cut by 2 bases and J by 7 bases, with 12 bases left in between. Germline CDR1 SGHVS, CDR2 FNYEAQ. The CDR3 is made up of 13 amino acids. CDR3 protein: CASSLTDGWEQYF. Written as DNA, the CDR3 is TGTGCCAGCAGCTTAACGGACGGGTGGGAGCAGTACTTC.

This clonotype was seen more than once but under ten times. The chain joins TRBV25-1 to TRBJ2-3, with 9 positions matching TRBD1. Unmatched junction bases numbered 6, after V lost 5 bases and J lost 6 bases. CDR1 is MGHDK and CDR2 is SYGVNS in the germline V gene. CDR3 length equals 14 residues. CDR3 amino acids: CASSSGTGSDTQYF. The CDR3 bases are TGTGCCAGCAGTTCCGGGACAGGGTCCGATACGCAGTATTTT.

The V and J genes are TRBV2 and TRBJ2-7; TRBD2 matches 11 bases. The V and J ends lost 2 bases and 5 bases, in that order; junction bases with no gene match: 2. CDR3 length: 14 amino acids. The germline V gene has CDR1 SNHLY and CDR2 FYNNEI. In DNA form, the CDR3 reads TGTGCCAGCAGTGAATCTAGCGGGAGGAACGAGCAGTACTTC. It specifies CASSESSGRNEQYF.

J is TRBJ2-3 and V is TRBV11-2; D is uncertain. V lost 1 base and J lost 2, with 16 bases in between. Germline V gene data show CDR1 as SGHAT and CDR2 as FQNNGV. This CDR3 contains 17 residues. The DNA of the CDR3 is TGTGCCAGCAGCTTAGTCCTCTGGCGTCTAAACACAGATACGCAGTATTTT. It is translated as CASSLVLWRLNTDTQYF. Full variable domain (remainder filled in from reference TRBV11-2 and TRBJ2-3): EAGVAQSPRYKIIEKRQSVAFWCNPISGHATLYWYQQILGQGPKLLIQFQNNGVVDDSQLPKDRFSAERLKGVDSTLKIQPAKLEDSAVYLCASSLVLWRLNTDTQYFGPGTRLTVL.

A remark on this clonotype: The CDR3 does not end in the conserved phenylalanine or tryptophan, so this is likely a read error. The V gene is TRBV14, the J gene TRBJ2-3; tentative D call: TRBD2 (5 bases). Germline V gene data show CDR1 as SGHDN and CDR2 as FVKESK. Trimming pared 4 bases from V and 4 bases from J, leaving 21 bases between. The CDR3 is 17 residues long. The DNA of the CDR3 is TGTGCCAGCAGCCGGTTCTTAGTGGGGAGTAGCGCAGATACGCAGTATTCT. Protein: CASSRFLVGSSADTQYS.

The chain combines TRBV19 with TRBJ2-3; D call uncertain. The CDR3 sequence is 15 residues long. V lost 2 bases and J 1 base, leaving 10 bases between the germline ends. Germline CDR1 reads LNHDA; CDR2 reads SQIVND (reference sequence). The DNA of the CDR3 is TGTGCCAGTAGTATATCCCGGCTAGGCACAGATACGCAGTATTTT. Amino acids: CASSISRLGTDTQYF. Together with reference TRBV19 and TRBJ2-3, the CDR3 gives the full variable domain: DGGITQSPKYLFRKEGQNVTLSCEQNLNHDAMYWYRQDPGQGLRLIYYSQIVNDFQKGDIAEGYSVSREKKESFPLTVTSAQKNPTAFYLCASSISRLGTDTQYFGPGTRLTVL.

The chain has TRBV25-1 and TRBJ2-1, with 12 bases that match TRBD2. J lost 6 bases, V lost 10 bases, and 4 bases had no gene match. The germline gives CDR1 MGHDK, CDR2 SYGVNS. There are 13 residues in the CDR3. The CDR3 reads CAIGTSGSNEQFF. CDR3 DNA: TGTGCCATAGGGACTAGCGGGTCCAATGAGCAGTTCTTC.

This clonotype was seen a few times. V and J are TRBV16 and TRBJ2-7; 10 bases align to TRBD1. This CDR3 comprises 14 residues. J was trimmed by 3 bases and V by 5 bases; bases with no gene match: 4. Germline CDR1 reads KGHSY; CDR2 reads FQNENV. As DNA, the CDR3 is TGTGCCAGCAGCGCGACAGGGGGCGGCTACGAGCAGTACTTC. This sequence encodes CASSATGGGYEQYF.

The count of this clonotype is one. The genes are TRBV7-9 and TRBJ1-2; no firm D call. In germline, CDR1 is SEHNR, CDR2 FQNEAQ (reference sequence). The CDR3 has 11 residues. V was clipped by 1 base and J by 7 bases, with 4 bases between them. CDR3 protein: CASSLERGYTF. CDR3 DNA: TGTGCCAGCAGCTTAGAGCGTGGCTACACCTTC.

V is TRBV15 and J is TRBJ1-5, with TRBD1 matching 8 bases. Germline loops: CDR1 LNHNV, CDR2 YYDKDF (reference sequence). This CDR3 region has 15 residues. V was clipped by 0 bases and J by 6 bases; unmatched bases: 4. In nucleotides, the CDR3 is TGTGCCACCAGCAGAGAGGGTACAGGGGGTCAGCCCCAGCATTTT. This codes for CATSREGTGGQPQHF.

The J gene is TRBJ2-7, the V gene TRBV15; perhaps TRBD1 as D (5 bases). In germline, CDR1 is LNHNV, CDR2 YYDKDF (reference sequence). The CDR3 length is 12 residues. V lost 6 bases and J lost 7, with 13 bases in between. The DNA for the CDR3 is TGTGCCACCAGAGGGGAAAACTTAGAGCAGTACTTC. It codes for CATRGENLEQYF.

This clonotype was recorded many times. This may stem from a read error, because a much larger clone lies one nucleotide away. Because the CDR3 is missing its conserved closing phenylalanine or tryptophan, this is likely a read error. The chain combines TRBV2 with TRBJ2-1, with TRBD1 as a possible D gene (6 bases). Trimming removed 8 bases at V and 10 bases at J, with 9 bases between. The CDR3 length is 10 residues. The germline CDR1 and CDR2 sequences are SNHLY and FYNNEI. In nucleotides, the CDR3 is TGTGCCAGCCGCGGACAGGAGCAGTTCCTC. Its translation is CASRGQEQFL.

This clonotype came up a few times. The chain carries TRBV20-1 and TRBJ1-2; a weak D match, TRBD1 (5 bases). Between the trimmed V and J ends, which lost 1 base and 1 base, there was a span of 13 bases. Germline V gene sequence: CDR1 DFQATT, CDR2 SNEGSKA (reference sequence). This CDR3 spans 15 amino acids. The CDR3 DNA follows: TGCAGTGCTAGAGGTACTCAGGGATATAACTATGGCTACACCTTC. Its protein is CSARGTQGYNYGYTF.

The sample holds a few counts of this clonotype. The chain's CDR3 is CASSGGYGYTF. The CDR3 nucleotides read TGTGCCAGCAGTGGCGGTTATGGCTACACCTTC. The V gene is TRBV2, the J gene TRBJ1-2; no clear D. The CDR3 totals 11 residues. The V gene's germline CDR1 is SNHLY and CDR2 FYNNEI. Trimming shortened V by 4 bases and J by 5 bases, and 5 bases separated the two germline ends.

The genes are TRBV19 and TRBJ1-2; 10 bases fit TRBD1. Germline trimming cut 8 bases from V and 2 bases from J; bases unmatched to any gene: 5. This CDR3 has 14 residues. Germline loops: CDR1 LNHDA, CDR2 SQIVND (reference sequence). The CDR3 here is CASRDRGGNYGYTF. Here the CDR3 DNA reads TGTGCCAGTCGGGACAGGGGAGGGAACTATGGCTACACCTTC. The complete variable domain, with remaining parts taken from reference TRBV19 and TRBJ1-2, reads DGGITQSPKYLFRKEGQNVTLSCEQNLNHDAMYWYRQDPGQGLRLIYYSQIVNDFQKGDIAEGYSVSREKKESFPLTVTSAQKNPTAFYLCASRDRGGNYGYTFGSGTRLTVV.

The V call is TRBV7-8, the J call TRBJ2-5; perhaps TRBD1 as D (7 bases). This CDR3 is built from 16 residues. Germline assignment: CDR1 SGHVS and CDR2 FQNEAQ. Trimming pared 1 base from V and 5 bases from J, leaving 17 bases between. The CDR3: CASSLEEQGGSETQYF. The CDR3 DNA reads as TGTGCCAGCAGCTTAGAGGAGCAGGGGGGTAGCGAGACCCAGTACTTC.

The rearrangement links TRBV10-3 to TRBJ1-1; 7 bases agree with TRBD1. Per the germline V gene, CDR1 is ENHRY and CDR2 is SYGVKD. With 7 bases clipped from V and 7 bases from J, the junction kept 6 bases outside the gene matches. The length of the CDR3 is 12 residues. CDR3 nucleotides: TGTGCCATCACAGGGGGGATGGGTGAAGCTTTCTTT. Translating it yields CAITGGMGEAFF.

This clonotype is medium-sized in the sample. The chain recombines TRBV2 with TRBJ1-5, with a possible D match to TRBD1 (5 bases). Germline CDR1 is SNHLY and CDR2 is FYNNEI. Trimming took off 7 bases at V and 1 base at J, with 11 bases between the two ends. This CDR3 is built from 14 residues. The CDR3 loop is CASKGDMSNQPQHF. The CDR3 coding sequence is TGTGCCAGCAAAGGGGATATGAGCAATCAGCCCCAGCATTTT.